The T cell receptor beta chain under discussion was sequenced for a study of T cells in Graves' hyperthyroidism and ophthalmopathy (dated by TCRdb to about 2019). Notes on the research overall: TCR V-J signatures able to tell the groups apart were searched for in a discovery cohort of 95 to 100 patients, of whom around 43 had Graves' ophthalmopathy and around 56 had stable Graves' hyperthyroidism. The roughly 91 discovery patients were randomly divided into training and test sets at a 7:3 ratio. According to the paper, TCR Vbeta CDR3 sequencing was carried out on about 140 peripheral blood samples, which came from 40 to 45 ophthalmopathy, around 74 hyperthyroidism and about 17 progressor patients. Prospective prediction of ophthalmopathy was tested in an independent validation cohort of 18 to 20 hyperthyroidism patients and 15 to 17 patients who later progressed to ophthalmopathy. After blood sampling, hyperthyroidism patients were treated with methimazole at a starting dose of 30 mg daily, and ophthalmopathy patients were treated with high-dose intravenous methylprednisolone. In addition, the study compared T-cell repertoires in thyroid tissue and in blood from six Graves' hyperthyroidism patients.

What the work shows at the level of the full study, not this receptor alone: No statistical method was used to set the sample size in advance, and investigators knew the group allocation. In cross-validation, a model built on a 13 V-J signature told ophthalmopathy apart from stable hyperthyroidism with 85% to 90% sensitivity and roughly 82% specificity, and in testing the same model reached 80%/75%. In validation, the model predicted progression to ophthalmopathy with roughly 70% sensitivity and less than 75% specificity, a median of 6.5 months before onset. Most expanded thyroid clonotypes (frequency above 0.001) were also detected in blood, a finding suggesting that blood repertoires may reflect thyroid immune responses.

TCR beta CDR3 regions were amplified from RNA transcripts. The first round of RT-PCR for the TCR CDR3 was performed with the HTBI primer set and the Qiagen OneStep RT-PCR kit. Libraries were constructed in a second round of multiplex PCR, after which size selection and purification were performed. Libraries were sequenced paired-end with 100 bp reads on an Illumina HiSeq2000. As for the original processing: SOAPnuke was used to process the raw data, removing reads that contained adapters or uncalled bases, had a mean Phred below 15, or lacked an exact match to the constant primer or identifier. COPE v1.2.5 was used to merge high-quality paired reads, and clonotypes were defined as unique nucleotide sequences. MiTCR v1.1 was used to align the clonotypes against IMGT TRBV, TRBD and TRBJ reference segments. The analysis was restricted to V-J combinations with a frequency above 0.0001, which together covered 99.2% of the repertoires. The TCS score was defined as the ratio of F50 (clonal expansion) to E x V (chaos), calculated using BLOSUM62-based TCRdist between CDR3 peptides within each V-J. Welch's t-statistics and random forest reduced 500 to 650 V-J features to 13, which were used in a naive Bayes classifier (R e1071). TCRdb's own reprocessing of the public reads used fastp at Q25 and MiXCR and kept productive beta chains. Each entry merges the rows of one CDR3 protein and shows their most common DNA and genes. These V and J calls originate from TCRdb's pipeline instead of the authors' own analysis. For this sample the table gives under 700,000 distinct CDR3 sequences, of which 35% to 55% were detected only once. Jointly, the top ten make up 8.2% of the sample.

With termini counted, the CDR3 has 10 amino acids. From the germline V gene, CDR1 is ENHRY and CDR2 is SYGVKD. As for this clonotype: Its cognate antigen has yet to be identified. No conserved phenylalanine or tryptophan ends this CDR3, so it is likely a read error. The limits of the CDR3 on the DNA are not certain, so only TCRdb's listed CDR3 is given.

Stable Graves' hyperthyroidism was defined as the absence of progression to ophthalmopathy over 18 months of follow-up. Hyperthyroidism patients were aged 18 to 65 years and newly diagnosed, with disease duration of less than 2 months. Exclusion was applied to patients with uncontrolled infections, other autoimmune diseases, pregnancy or lactation. Diagnoses were established on the basis of clinical symptoms, serum thyroxine and TRAb, thyroid ultrasound, and orbital computed tomography. Total RNA was extracted using Trizol reagent, and RNA quality was assessed on an Agilent 2100 Bioanalyzer. This clonotype originated in a woman younger than 30 with Graves' hyperthyroidism. Donor details come from another sample of the same person, matched by shared clones. In this chain, TRBV10-3 is recombined with TRBJ1-1; the table's D call of TRBD1 was not tested on the DNA. The sequenced sample consisted of peripheral blood or thyroid tissue (not recorded which). The encoded CDR3 is CAISDPAGFY.